Described below is a single T cell receptor (beta chain) sequence and its context. CDR3 length: 13 amino acids. V was pared by 5 bases and J by 5 bases, with 10 bases between. Looked up from germline, CDR1 is SGHVS and CDR2 is FQNEAQ. Treatment specified: some 19 received Ad26.COV2.S at low or high dose, single or two shots; roughly five received placebo; per-sample allocation not given. All samples were drawn on day 63, counting from the first vaccine or placebo injection. Its platform was an Ad26 vector, and its expressed antigen was Wuhan-strain SARS-CoV-2 spike. Sequencing used immunoSEQ multiplex PCR; TCRdb keeps in-frame clones, though not all of them. The sample yields 400,000 or so clones, more than 85% seen once. The entry originates in a study of Ad26.COV2.S vaccination and SARS-CoV-2 variants.

Sample: peripheral blood, taken in a trial of Ad26.COV2.S vaccine versus placebo. The origin of this receptor is a person aged 18-65 years who received the Ad26.COV2.S COVID-19 vaccine or a placebo. The V and J genes are TRBV7-8 and TRBJ1-5, with D perhaps TRBD1 (6 bases). CDR3 sequence (DNA): TGTGCCAGCAGCCAATGGACAGATCAGCCCCAGCATTTT. Translation gives CASSQWTDQPQHF.